These 16 T cell receptor beta chains originate from one sample sequenced in a study of T cell changes during pregnancy in multiple sclerosis. Data came from immunoSEQ multiplex PCR; TCRdb stores just in-frame clones and leaves some out. Of about 49,000 clones listed, 92% are singletons. The specimen comprised CD4+ T cells from peripheral blood mononuclear cells, sampled in the second trimester of pregnancy. The receptor set was obtained from a female donor in good health, enrolled as a control in a pregnancy study.

The rearrangement joins TRBV9 to TRBJ1-4; possibly TRBD1 for D (6 bases). Germline CDR1 is SGDLS and CDR2 is YYNGEE. V lost 3 bases and J 3 bases, leaving 9 bases between the germline ends. CDR3 size: 14 residues. The CDR3 is CASSDREANEKLFF. DNA of the CDR3: TGTGCCAGCAGCGACAGGGAAGCTAATGAAAAACTGTTTTTT.

Here the CDR3 reads CASRDSDRGRSGYTF. CDR3 coding DNA: TGCGCCAGCAGAGACTCGGACAGGGGTCGTTCTGGCTACACCTTC. The J gene is TRBJ1-2, the V gene TRBV10-2; 9 nucleotides align to TRBD1. Germline CDR1 reads WSHSY; CDR2 reads SAAADI. V lost 6 bases, J lost 7 bases, and 12 bases stayed unmatched. This CDR3 has 15 residues.

The gene calls are TRBV2 and TRBJ2-1, with D possibly matching TRBD1 (6 bases). Trimming shortened V by 6 bases and J by 4 bases, and 16 bases separated the two germline ends. The length of the CDR3 is 15 residues. Germline CDR1 and CDR2: SNHLY and FYNNEI. Here the CDR3 DNA reads TGTGCCAGCAGGGCACAGGGTACAGGGTACAATGAGCAGTTCTTC. Its translation: CASRAQGTGYNEQFF.

The chain is built from TRBV6-6 and TRBJ1-2; perhaps TRBD1 as D (6 bases). The CDR3 is 13 amino acids. Per the germline V gene, CDR1 is MNHNY and CDR2 is SVGAGI (reference sequence). V dropped 8 bases and J dropped 4 bases, with 14 bases sitting between them. The CDR3 nucleotides read TGTGCCAGCTCCCTTACAGGGACCTATGGCTACACCTTC. This gives the protein CASSLTGTYGYTF.

The chain combines TRBV2 with TRBJ1-1; 8 bases match TRBD1. The CDR3 spans 14 residues. Germline values: CDR1 SNHLY, CDR2 FYNNEI. V gave up 7 bases and J gave up 5 bases; unmatched junction bases: 9. The CDR3 coding sequence is TGTGCCAGCATTTTCAGGGGGCCAGGGACTGAAGCTTTCTTT. This codes for CASIFRGPGTEAFF.

The chain has TRBV4-3 and TRBJ2-5, with 9 bases identical to TRBD1. This CDR3 is built from 16 residues. Looked up from germline, CDR1 is LGHNA and CDR2 is YSLEER. After removal of 0 bases from V and 4 bases from J, the junction contained 6 bases not matched to a gene. The CDR3 bases are TGCGCCAGCAGCCAAGATATAGGGACAGGGCTAGAGACCCAGTACTTC. As protein: CASSQDIGTGLETQYF.

The V call is TRBV21-1, the J call TRBJ2-7; TRBD2 is the table's D call and was not checked against the DNA. TRBV21-1 is a pseudogene segment. The length of the CDR3 is 14 residues. The CDR3 DNA is TGTGCCAGCAGCAAACCCGGGACTGGGCTCGAGCAGTACTTC. Protein: CASSKPGTGLEQYF.

This clone is classed as medium-sized. The genes are TRBV2 and TRBJ2-7; tentative D call: TRBD1 (5 bases). The CDR3 covers 12 residues. Germline-derived CDR1 and CDR2 are SNHLY and FYNNEI. The V end was cut by 8 bases, the J end by 6 bases, with 14 bases between. CDR3 nucleotides: TGTGCCAGCCAAGACAGCTTAGGCGAGCAGTACTTC. Its translation is CASQDSLGEQYF.

The CDR3 is CASTTELGGLYEQYF. DNA for the CDR3: TGTGCCAGCACCACAGAGTTGGGTGGTCTCTACGAGCAGTACTTC. The chain links TRBV11-2 to TRBJ2-7; the D is unclear. The ends were cut back, 7 bases at V and 3 bases at J, with 19 bases in the middle. CDR1 and CDR2 (germline): SGHAT, FQNNGV. This CDR3 is built from 15 residues.

The chain recombines TRBV7-6 with TRBJ2-7, with 8 bases aligning to TRBD1. Trimming took 0 bases from V and 3 from J; bases not matched to a gene: 10. CDR1 and CDR2 (germline): SGHVS, FNYEAQ. This CDR3 has 17 amino acids. CDR3 in amino acids: CASSLALPGQGFYEQYF. The DNA of the CDR3 is TGTGCCAGCAGCTTAGCGCTTCCAGGACAGGGTTTCTACGAGCAGTACTTC.

The chain combines TRBV4-2 with TRBJ1-5, with 8 bases matching TRBD1. Germline assignment: CDR1 LGHNA and CDR2 YNFKEQ. This CDR3 is 15 amino acids long. Trimming took 1 base from V and 5 from J; bases not matched to a gene: 4. Here the CDR3 reads CASSQADRDYQPQHF. CDR3 nucleotide sequence: TGTGCCAGCAGCCAAGCGGACAGGGATTATCAGCCCCAGCATTTT.

The chain links TRBV5-1 to TRBJ1-2; D is uncertain. The CDR3 contains 15 residues. V was trimmed by 1 base and J by 0 bases, leaving 10 bases between them. Looked up from germline, CDR1 is SGHRS and CDR2 is YFSETQ. In DNA form, the CDR3 reads TGCGCCAGCAGCTTGTCCCCCGCTACTAACTATGGCTACACCTTC. Its translation: CASSLSPATNYGYTF.

The chain links TRBV11-3 to TRBJ2-7; possibly TRBD1 for D (5 bases). V lost 2 bases to trimming and J lost 2 bases, with 13 bases between them. This CDR3 comprises 15 residues. CDR1 is SGHNT, CDR2 YENEEA, per germline. In nucleotides, the CDR3 is TGTGCCAGCAGCTTATTTGGTGACAGTGCCTACGAGCAGTACTTC. Protein sequence: CASSLFGDSAYEQYF. The full variable domain, in which reference TRBV11-3 and TRBJ2-7 provide the parts outside the CDR3, is EAGVVQSPRYKIIEKKQPVAFWCNPISGHNTLYWYLQNLGQGPELLIRYENEEAVDDSQLPKDRFSAERLKGVDSTLKIQPAELGDSAVYLCASSLFGDSAYEQYFGPGTRLTVT.

The chain has TRBV19 and TRBJ2-1, with TRBD2 matching over 9 bases. The germline gives CDR1 LNHDA, CDR2 SQIVND (reference sequence). V shed 6 bases and J 8 bases; nucleotides not matched to a gene: 11. The CDR3 length is 15 residues. The CDR3 loop is CASSSGGLAGHEQFF. The CDR3 DNA reads TGTGCCAGTAGCTCTGGGGGGCTAGCGGGGCATGAGCAGTTCTTC.

This sequence joins TRBV7-3 and TRBJ2-2, with TRBD2 identical over 7 bases. The CDR3 extends over 16 amino acids. Germline-derived CDR1 and CDR2 are SGHTA and FQGTGA. V shed 3 bases, J shed 1 base, and the junction held 5 bases outside the gene matches. CDR3 amino acids: CASSFPGTKNTGELFF. The DNA of the CDR3 is TGTGCCAGCAGCTTTCCCGGGACTAAGAACACCGGGGAGCTGTTTTTT.

This clone appeared once. This rearrangement joins TRBV5-1 to TRBJ1-2; 9 bases are a match to TRBD1. This CDR3 has 15 residues. The ends lost 3 bases at V and 4 bases at J; junction bases unmatched: 7. The V gene's germline CDR1 is SGHRS and CDR2 YFSETQ. In DNA, the CDR3 is TGCGCCAGCAGCTCGGTCCGGGACAGGGCCTATGGCTACACCTTC. This encodes CASSSVRDRAYGYTF. The whole variable domain, filled in from reference TRBV5-1 and TRBJ1-2, reads KAGVTQTPRYLIKTRGQQVTLSCSPISGHRSVSWYQQTPGQGLQFLFEYFSETQRNKGNFPGRFSGRQFSNSRSEMNVSTLELGDSALYLCASSSVRDRAYGYTFGSGTRLTVV.